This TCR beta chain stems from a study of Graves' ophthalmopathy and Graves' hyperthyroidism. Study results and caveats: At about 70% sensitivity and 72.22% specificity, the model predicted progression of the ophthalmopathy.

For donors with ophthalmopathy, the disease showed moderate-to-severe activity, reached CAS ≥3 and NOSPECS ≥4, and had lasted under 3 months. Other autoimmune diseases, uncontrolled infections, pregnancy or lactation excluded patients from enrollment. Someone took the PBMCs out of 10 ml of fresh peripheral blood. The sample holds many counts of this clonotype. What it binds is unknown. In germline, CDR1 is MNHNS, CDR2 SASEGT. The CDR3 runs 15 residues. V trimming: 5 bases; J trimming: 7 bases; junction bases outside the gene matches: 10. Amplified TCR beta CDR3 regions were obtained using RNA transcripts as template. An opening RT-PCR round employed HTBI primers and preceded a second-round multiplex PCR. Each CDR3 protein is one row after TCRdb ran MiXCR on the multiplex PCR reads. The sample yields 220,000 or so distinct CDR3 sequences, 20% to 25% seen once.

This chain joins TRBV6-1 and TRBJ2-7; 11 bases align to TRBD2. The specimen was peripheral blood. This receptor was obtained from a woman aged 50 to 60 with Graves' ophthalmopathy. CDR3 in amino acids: CASSPPPTSGREQYF. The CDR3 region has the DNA TGTGCCAGCAGTCCTCCCCCTACTAGCGGGAGAGAGCAGTACTTC.